The 3 T cell receptor beta chains below come from one sample, sequenced in a study of T cells in Graves' hyperthyroidism and ophthalmopathy. TCR beta CDR3 region amplification was performed from RNA transcripts. The primer set for the first-round RT-PCR of the TCR CDR3 was HTBI. TCRdb used MiXCR to reprocess the multiplex PCR reads, holding one entry per CDR3 protein. The sample includes fewer than 400,000 distinct CDR3 sequences, approximately 25% of them seen just once. What was sequenced was blood. These receptors were obtained from a man between 45 and 60 years old with Graves' hyperthyroidism.

The chain employs TRBV19 and TRBJ2-4, with D unresolved. CDR1 and CDR2 from the germline V gene are LNHDA and SQIVND (reference sequence). The length of the CDR3 is 14 residues. The germline V and J ends were trimmed by 6 bases and 0 bases, with 9 bases remaining between them. The CDR3 is CASRGGLAKNIQYF. The CDR3 DNA reads as TGTGCCAGTAGGGGTGGGTTAGCCAAAAACATTCAGTACTTC.

V is TRBV29-1 and J is TRBJ1-1; D uncertain. Germline V gene data show CDR1 as SQVTM and CDR2 as ANQGSEA. This CDR3 has 13 amino acids. Trimming took off 6 bases at V and 4 bases at J, with 15 bases between the two ends. The CDR3 sequence is CSVRRGSGTEAFF. The CDR3 nucleotides read TGCAGCGTGCGGCGGGGTTCAGGCACTGAAGCTTTCTTT.

This clonotype has more than one count but fewer than ten. The chain couples TRBV30 to TRBJ2-7, with D unclear. Trimming stripped 5 bases from V and 0 bases from J, with 8 bases between. Germline CDR1 GTSNPN, CDR2 SVGIG (reference sequence). CDR3 length: 12 amino acids. CDR3 amino acids: CAWQPFSYEQYF. The CDR3 DNA is TGTGCCTGGCAGCCTTTCTCCTACGAGCAGTACTTC.